This paragraph reports one T cell receptor (beta chain). Antigen: not known. This record comes from a study of T cell responses to AZD1222 COVID-19 vaccine. Study-level results: Baseline serology detected seropositivity in only six AZD1222 recipients. Females made up more of the donors, who were largely white British, and clonal diversity may have come out too low.

The assay was immunoSEQ multiplex PCR, and TCRdb's table has in-frame clones only and misses some. Of 120,000 or so clones listed, about 90% were seen once; the top ten hold 5.4%. The specimen comprised peripheral blood, sampled on day 0 of AZD1222 vaccination. The receptor comes from an adult in good health.

CDR3 residues: CASSLWALGDTGNNQPQHF. CDR3 coding DNA: TGTGCCAGCAGCTTGTGGGCCCTCGGGGACACGGGGAACAATCAGCCCCAGCATTTT. V usage is TRBV5-5 and J usage is TRBJ1-5, with D maybe TRBD1 (6 bases). The germline V and J ends were trimmed by 1 base and 3 bases, with 23 bases remaining between them. Germline CDR1 reads SGHKS; CDR2 reads YYEKEE (reference sequence). This CDR3 region has 19 residues.